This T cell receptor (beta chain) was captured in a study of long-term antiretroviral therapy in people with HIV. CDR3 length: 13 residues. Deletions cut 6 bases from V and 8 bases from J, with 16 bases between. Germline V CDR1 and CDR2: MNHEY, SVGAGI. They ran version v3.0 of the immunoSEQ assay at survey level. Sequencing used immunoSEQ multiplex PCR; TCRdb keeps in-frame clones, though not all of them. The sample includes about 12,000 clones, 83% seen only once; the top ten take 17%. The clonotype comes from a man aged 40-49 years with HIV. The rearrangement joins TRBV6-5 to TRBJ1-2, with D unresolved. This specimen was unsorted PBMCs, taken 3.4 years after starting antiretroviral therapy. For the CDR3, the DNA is TGTGCCAGCAGCCTCGGAGGGTCAGACGGCTACACCTTC. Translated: CASSLGGSDGYTF.